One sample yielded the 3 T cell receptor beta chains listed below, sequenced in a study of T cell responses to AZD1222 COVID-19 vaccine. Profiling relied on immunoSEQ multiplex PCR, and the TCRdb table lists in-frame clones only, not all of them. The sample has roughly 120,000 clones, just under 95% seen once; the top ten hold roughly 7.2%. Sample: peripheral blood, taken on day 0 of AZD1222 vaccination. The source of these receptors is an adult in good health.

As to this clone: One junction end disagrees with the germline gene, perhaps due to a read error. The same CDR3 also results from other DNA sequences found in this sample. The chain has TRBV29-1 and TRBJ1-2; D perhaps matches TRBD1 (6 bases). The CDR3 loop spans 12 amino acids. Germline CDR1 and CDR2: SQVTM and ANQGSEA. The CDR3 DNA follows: TGCAGCGTTGGAGAGGGGGGGCTTGGCTACACTTTC. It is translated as CSVGEGGLGYTF. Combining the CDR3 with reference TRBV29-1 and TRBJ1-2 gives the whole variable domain SAVISQKPSRDICQRGTSLTIQCQVDSQVTMMFWYRQQPGQSLTLIATANQGSEATYESGFVIDKFPISRPNLTFSTLTVSNMSPEDSSIYLCSVGEGGLGYTFGSGTRLTVV.

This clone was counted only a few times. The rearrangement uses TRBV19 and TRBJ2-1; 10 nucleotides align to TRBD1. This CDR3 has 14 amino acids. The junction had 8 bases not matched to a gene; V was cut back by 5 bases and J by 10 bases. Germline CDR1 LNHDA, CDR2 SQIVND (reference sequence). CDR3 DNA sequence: TGTGCCAGTAGTGTGACAGGGGGCCGCAACGAGCAGTTCTTC. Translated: CASSVTGGRNEQFF.

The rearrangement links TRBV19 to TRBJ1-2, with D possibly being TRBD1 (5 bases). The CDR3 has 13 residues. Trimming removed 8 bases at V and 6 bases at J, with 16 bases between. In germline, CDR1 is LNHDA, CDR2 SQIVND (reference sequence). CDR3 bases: TGTGCCAGTCTCGAGAACAGGTTGGATGGCTACACCTTC. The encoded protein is CASLENRLDGYTF.